This T cell receptor (beta chain) was captured by sequencing in a study of CD8 T cells in Susac syndrome. Random-hexamer reverse transcription was applied to roughly 0.5 to 1 ug RNA. From the immunoSEQ multiplex PCR reads, TCRdb called clonotypes with MiXCR, one entry per CDR3 protein. Counted here are tens of thousands of distinct CDR3 sequences, over 85% occurring once; the ten biggest clones make up approximately 0.62%. The CDR3 has 17 residues. From germline, CDR1 is SGHRS and CDR2 YFSETQ. J gave up 7 bases and V 4 bases, and 19 bases lay outside the gene matches. This TCR was sampled from a human donor with Susac syndrome. What was sequenced was CD8+ T cells from PBMCs. This chain connects TRBV5-1 to TRBJ2-7; 8 positions match TRBD1. This CDR3 is CASSDWTGWPLLGEQYF. The DNA for the CDR3 is TGCGCCAGCAGCGACTGGACAGGGTGGCCTCTACTGGGTGAGCAGTACTTC. Complete variable domain (other parts from reference TRBV5-1 and TRBJ2-7): KAGVTQTPRYLIKTRGQQVTLSCSPISGHRSVSWYQQTPGQGLQFLFEYFSETQRNKGNFPGRFSGRQFSNSRSEMNVSTLELGDSALYLCASSDWTGWPLLGEQYFGPGTRLTVT.